This TCR beta chain was recorded in a study of T cell repertoires in cytomegalovirus infection. Overall study context: Through public TCR beta signatures, both CMV infection and matching HLA type were indicated.

TCRdb redid the calling of the reads with MiXCR, one entry per CDR3 protein. The sample consists of hundreds of thousands of distinct CDR3 sequences, roughly 30% of them appearing once. Notes on the study in general: CMV-specific HLA-C-restricted TCR beta clonotypes dominated the ex vivo response. Accumulated public TCR beta family frequency recognized individuals carrying CMV together with the relevant HLA.

This clonotype was picked up a small number of times. Its specificity is unknown. In germline, CDR1 is MNHEY, CDR2 SVGEGT. The CDR3 covers 19 residues. Trimming cost V 4 bases and J 3 bases; bases outside gene matches: 17. This clonotype was sampled from a human donor in good health (CMV status not recorded). Some clones in this sample may be carry-over from other donors' samples. This chain joins TRBV6-2 or TRBV6-3 and TRBJ2-5, with 10 bases lining up with TRBD1. Sequences were derived from cultured CD8+ T cells from PBMCs, sampled from culture after CMV antigen stimulation. The CDR3 nucleotides read TGTGCCAGCAGTTCCACGGGACAGGGGATGAATAGAGTGGAAGAGACCCAGTACTTC. Amino acids: CASSSTGQGMNRVEETQYF.